This T cell receptor (beta chain) was profiled in a study of brain metastases from non-small cell lung cancer. Overall study results and limits: Compared with primary tumors, brain metastases showed less T-cell infiltration. TCR repertoires overlapped largely between brain metastases and matched primaries. T-cell clones appeared expanded in nearly 65% of brain metastases relative to matched primary tumors.

V shed 1 base and J shed 8 bases, with 17 bases lying between them. CDR1 is LGHNA, CDR2 YSLEER, per germline. This CDR3 has 15 residues. Profiled with immunoSEQ multiplex PCR; TCRdb holds only in-frame clones, not every one. The data show about 660 clones, under 90% seen once. For this clone: Its specificity is not known.

The origin of this receptor is a donor at least 40 years old with non-small cell lung cancer. J is TRBJ1-1 and V is TRBV4-3; D perhaps matches TRBD1 (5 bases). The sequencing input was primary lung tumor tissue. CDR3 loop: CASSQGYGRDREAFF. The CDR3 bases are TGCGCCAGCAGCCAAGGGTATGGTCGCGACAGAGAAGCTTTCTTT.